This TCR beta chain was observed in a study of T cell changes during pregnancy in multiple sclerosis. Clones were read by immunoSEQ multiplex PCR, and TCRdb kept only the in-frame ones, dropping some. This table holds about 38,000 clones, around 89% found once. Germline values: CDR1 LGHNT, CDR2 FRNRAP. This CDR3 contains 13 residues. V was pared by 1 base and J by 7 bases, with 7 bases between. The rearrangement joins TRBV12-5 to TRBJ2-2, with a tentative D call TRBD2 (6 bases). This clonotype originated in a female donor with multiple sclerosis, enrolled in a pregnancy study. The specimen was CD4+ T cells from peripheral blood mononuclear cells, collected in the second trimester of pregnancy. CDR3 nucleotide sequence: TGTGCTAGTGGTTTGGGGGGGGTCGGGGAGCTGTTTTTT. This translates into CASGLGGVGELFF.